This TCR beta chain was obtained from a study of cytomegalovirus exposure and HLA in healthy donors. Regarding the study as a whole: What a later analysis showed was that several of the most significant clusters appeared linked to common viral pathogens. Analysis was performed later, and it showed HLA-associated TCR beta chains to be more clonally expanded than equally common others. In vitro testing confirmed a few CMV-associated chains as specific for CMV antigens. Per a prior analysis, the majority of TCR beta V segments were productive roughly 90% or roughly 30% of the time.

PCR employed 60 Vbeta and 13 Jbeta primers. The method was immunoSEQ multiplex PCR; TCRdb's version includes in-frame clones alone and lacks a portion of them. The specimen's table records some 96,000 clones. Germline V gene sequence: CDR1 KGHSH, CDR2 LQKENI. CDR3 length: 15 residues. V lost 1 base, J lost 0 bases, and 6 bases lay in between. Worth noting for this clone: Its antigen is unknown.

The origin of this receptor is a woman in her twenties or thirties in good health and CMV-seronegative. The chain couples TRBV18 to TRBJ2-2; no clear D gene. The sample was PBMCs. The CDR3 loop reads CASSPLSANTGELFF. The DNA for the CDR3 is TGTGCCAGCTCACCACTGAGCGCGAACACCGGGGAGCTGTTTTTT. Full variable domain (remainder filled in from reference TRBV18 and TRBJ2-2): NAGVMQNPRHLVRRRGQEARLRCSPMKGHSHVYWYRQLPEEGLKFMVYLQKENIIDESGMPKERFSAEFPKEGPSILRIQQVVRGDSAAYFCASSPLSANTGELFFGEGSRLTVL.